The 20 T cell receptor beta chains reported below all come from one sample, sequenced in a study of regulatory T cells in long-lasting Graves disease (dated by TCRdb to the early 2020s). The label giving this sample's time point can be read as: persistent/refractory GD, antithyroid drugs over 5 years with positive TRAb. For both TCR sequencing and RNA sequencing, RNA was extracted from PBMCs using TRIzol. The library was made by multiplex PCR. Sequencing relied on an Illumina HiSeq 4000. CDR3 regions were amplified by Arm-PCR with iRepertoire HTBI primers to construct TCR beta libraries. TCRdb ran its own pipeline on the public reads, namely fastp trimming at Q25 and MiXCR clone calling, and kept in-frame beta chains. CDR3 protein sequences are deduplicated, and each keeps its most common genes and DNA. This sample holds 300,000 to 500,000 distinct CDR3 sequences; about a fifth were observed only once. The biggest ten clones account for about a fifth of the sample.

The sample consisted of peripheral blood mononuclear cells (PBMCs), taken when the disease was refractory, from a patient treated with antithyroid drugs. The receptors derive from a female donor with Graves disease.

The table lists this clonotype with many counts. The chain employs TRBV29-1 and TRBJ1-1, with D perhaps TRBD1 (6 bases). Trimming removed 7 bases from V and 1 base from J, with 13 bases in between. The germline V gene has CDR1 SQVTM and CDR2 ANQGSEA. This CDR3 contains 13 residues. The CDR3 bases are TGCAGCGCCGAACAGGGTACGAACACTGAAGCTTTCTTT. It yields the protein CSAEQGTNTEAFF. Based on the CDR3 plus reference TRBV29-1 and TRBJ1-1, the full variable domain is SAVISQKPSRDICQRGTSLTIQCQVDSQVTMMFWYRQQPGQSLTLIATANQGSEATYESGFVIDKFPISRPNLTFSTLTVSNMSPEDSSIYLCSAEQGTNTEAFFGQGTRLTVV.

This clonotype was found a few times. The chain joins TRBV11-2 to TRBJ1-1, with D hard to call. CDR3 length equals 11 residues. Germline assignment: CDR1 SGHAT and CDR2 FQNNGV. V lost 0 bases, J lost 12 bases, and 8 bases lay in between. Here the CDR3 reads CASSLDRRTFF. Here the CDR3 DNA reads TGTGCCAGCAGCTTAGATAGACGAACTTTCTTT.

This clonotype was seen only a few times. The CDR3 loop reads CSAAKAFF. The CDR3 DNA reads TGCAGTGCTGCTAAAGCTTTCTTT. The chain combines TRBV20-1 with TRBJ1-1; no firm D call. The germline CDR1 and CDR2 sequences are DFQATT and SNEGSKA (reference sequence). The CDR3 length is 8 residues. With 5 bases removed from V and 9 bases from J, the gap between germline ends came to 4 bases.

The chain links TRBV5-1 to TRBJ1-3; tentatively, D is TRBD1 (5 bases). Per germline, CDR1 SGHRS and CDR2 YFSETQ. This CDR3 region has 16 residues. V lost 0 bases and J 0 bases, leaving 10 bases between the germline ends. The CDR3 sequence: CASSLDGDGSGNTIYF. Here the CDR3 DNA reads TGCGCCAGCAGCTTGGATGGGGACGGCTCTGGAAACACCATATATTTT.

This clonotype was detected ten times or more. The chain links TRBV6-2 or TRBV6-3 to TRBJ2-7; D is undetermined. Trimming stripped 6 bases from V and 3 bases from J, with 6 bases between. Germline assignment: CDR1 MNHEY and CDR2 SVGEGT. The CDR3 totals 11 residues. The CDR3, as DNA: TGTGCCAGCAGAGAAGGCTACGAGCAGTACTTC. Translation gives CASREGYEQYF.

This clonotype was detected ten times or more. V usage is TRBV6-1 and J usage is TRBJ1-2, with no clear D. The CDR3 spans 12 residues. Germline CDR1 is MNHNS and CDR2 is SASEGT. V shed 7 bases and J shed 8 bases, with 14 bases lying between them. The CDR3 bases are TGTGCCAGCAACTTCGGGAGGGAAGGCTACACCTTC. It codes for CASNFGREGYTF.

This clonotype was recorded many times. This chain joins TRBV7-2 and TRBJ1-1; 8 bases are shared with TRBD1. Germline trimming cut 2 bases from V and 4 bases from J; bases unmatched to any gene: 0. There are 13 residues in the CDR3. The germline V gene has CDR1 SGHTA and CDR2 FQGNSA. DNA for the CDR3: TGTGCCAGCAGCTTACAGGGGGCCACTGAAGCTTTCTTT. It is translated as CASSLQGATEAFF.

This clonotype appeared a single time. The chain combines TRBV7-2 with TRBJ2-1; tentative D call: TRBD2 (6 bases). This CDR3 region has 12 residues. V dropped 3 bases and J dropped 13 bases, with 13 bases sitting between them. The germline V gene has CDR1 SGHTA and CDR2 FQGNSA. CDR3 DNA: TGTGCCAGCAGCTTCGGCGGGACCTATCAGTTCTTC. It yields the protein CASSFGGTYQFF.

The chain uses TRBV3-1 and TRBJ2-5; 8 bases match TRBD2. V trimming: 4 bases; J trimming: 5 bases; junction bases outside the gene matches: 6. The CDR3 runs to 14 residues. The germline V gene has CDR1 LGHDT and CDR2 YNNKEL (reference sequence). This chain's CDR3 is CASSLRTSMETQYF. In DNA form, the CDR3 reads TGTGCCAGCAGCCTGAGGACTAGCATGGAGACCCAGTACTTC.

This clonotype came up many times. The genes are TRBV28 and TRBJ2-3; 9 bases agree with TRBD1. The length of the CDR3 is 16 residues. V lost 4 bases and J lost 4; bases outside the gene matches: 9. Germline-derived CDR1 and CDR2 are MDHEN and SYDVKM. The CDR3 sequence: CASSSPWTGDADTQYF. The DNA of the CDR3 is TGTGCCAGCAGTTCCCCCTGGACAGGGGACGCAGATACGCAGTATTTT.

This clonotype was counted at least ten times. The CDR3 spells CASSEKPPNYNSPLHF. In nucleotides, the CDR3 is TGTGCCAGCAGTGAAAAGCCTCCCAACTATAATTCACCCCTCCACTTT. The chain employs TRBV2 and TRBJ1-6; no firm D call. With 2 bases removed from V and 3 bases from J, the gap between germline ends came to 11 bases. CDR1 SNHLY and CDR2 FYNNEI come from the germline V gene. The CDR3 spans 16 residues.

The CDR3 reads CATRQGANTGELFF. In DNA, the CDR3 is TGTGCCACCCGACAGGGGGCAAATACCGGGGAGCTGTTTTTT. The chain links TRBV7-9 to TRBJ2-2; 10 bases agree with TRBD1. Germline V gives CDR1 SEHNR, CDR2 FQNEAQ (reference sequence). The CDR3 is 14 amino acids. Trimming at V came to 10 bases and at J to 5 bases, leaving 7 bases not matched to a gene.

As for this clonotype: A much larger clonotype is one base distant, so this may be a read error. The chain is built from TRBV5-1 and TRBJ1-4; D perhaps matches TRBD1 (6 bases). Germline assignment: CDR1 SGHRS and CDR2 YFSETQ. The CDR3 extends over 13 amino acids. CDR3 amino acids: CTSRNHQGEKLFF. In nucleotides, the CDR3 is TGCACCAGCAGGAACCACCAGGGGGAAAAACTGTTTTTT.

This clonotype was seen more than once but under ten times. A much bigger clone sits one base away, suggesting this may be a read error. This rearrangement joins TRBV7-2 to TRBJ2-7; 9 nucleotides agree with TRBD1. This CDR3 spans 14 amino acids. After removal of 5 bases from V and 1 base from J, the junction contained 3 bases not matched to a gene. The germline CDR1 and CDR2 sequences are SGHTA and FQGNSA. As DNA, the CDR3 is TGTGCCAGCAGCGTCGGGACAGGGTCCTACGAGCAGTACTTC. Translation gives CASSVGTGSYEQYF.

By its share, this clonotype is medium-sized. This rearrangement joins TRBV28 to TRBJ1-4, with 9 bases matching TRBD1. This CDR3 comprises 15 residues. The V segment lost 5 bases and the J segment 8 bases; nucleotides outside the gene matches: 9. Germline lookup yields CDR1 MDHEN and CDR2 SYDVKM. CDR3 loop: CASSPGTGPHEKLFF. In nucleotides, the CDR3 is TGTGCCAGCAGTCCGGGGACAGGGCCTCACGAAAAACTGTTTTTT.

About this clonotype: A read error may be the cause here, since a much bigger clone is one base away. The chain employs TRBV6-2 or TRBV6-3 and TRBJ2-7; 7 positions match TRBD2. Germline V gene data show CDR1 as MNHEY and CDR2 as SVGEGT. The CDR3 extends over 13 amino acids. The junction had 11 bases not matched to a gene; V was cut back by 6 bases and J by 9 bases. CDR3 DNA sequence: TGTGCCAGCAGGCGGGACTACTCCTGGGGGCAGTACTTC. It is translated as CASRRDYSWGQYF.

This clonotype was counted at least ten times. This rearrangement joins TRBV18 to TRBJ2-5; D tentatively fits TRBD1 or TRBD2 (5 bases each). V gave up 3 bases and J gave up 1 base, with 15 bases separating them. Per germline, CDR1 KGHSH and CDR2 LQKENI. There are 16 residues in the CDR3. As DNA, the CDR3 is TGTGCCAGCTCACCTACGGCAGTGGGGACCCAAGAGACCCAGTACTTC. Translated, it gives CASSPTAVGTQETQYF.

A remark on this clonotype: A read error may explain this, as a much larger clone is one base away. This chain uses TRBV24-1 with TRBJ1-1; tentatively, D is TRBD1 (6 bases). This CDR3 contains 15 residues. CDR1 and CDR2 from the germline V gene are KGHDR and SFDVKD. The CDR3 coding sequence is TGTGCCACCAGTGATCACGGACAGATTAACACTGGAGCTTTCTTT. It translates to CATSDHGQINTGAFF.

In this sample, this clonotype turned up once. J is TRBJ2-1 and V is TRBV18; D gene ambiguous. The CDR3 has 14 residues. V shed 0 bases and J shed 4 bases, with 7 bases lying between them. CDR1 KGHSH and CDR2 LQKENI come from the germline V gene. The CDR3 protein is CASSPPPPYNEQFF. The CDR3, as DNA: TGTGCCAGCTCACCACCGCCACCTTACAATGAGCAGTTCTTC.

This clonotype has ten or more counts. V usage is TRBV12-3 or TRBV12-4 and J usage is TRBJ2-7; a weak D match, TRBD1 (8 bases). This CDR3 has 15 residues. V lost 7 bases and J 0 bases, leaving 16 bases between the germline ends. The CDR3 nucleotides read TGTGCCAGCACCCTACAGGGGGGGGGCTCCTACGAGCAGTACTTC. This encodes CASTLQGGGSYEQYF.